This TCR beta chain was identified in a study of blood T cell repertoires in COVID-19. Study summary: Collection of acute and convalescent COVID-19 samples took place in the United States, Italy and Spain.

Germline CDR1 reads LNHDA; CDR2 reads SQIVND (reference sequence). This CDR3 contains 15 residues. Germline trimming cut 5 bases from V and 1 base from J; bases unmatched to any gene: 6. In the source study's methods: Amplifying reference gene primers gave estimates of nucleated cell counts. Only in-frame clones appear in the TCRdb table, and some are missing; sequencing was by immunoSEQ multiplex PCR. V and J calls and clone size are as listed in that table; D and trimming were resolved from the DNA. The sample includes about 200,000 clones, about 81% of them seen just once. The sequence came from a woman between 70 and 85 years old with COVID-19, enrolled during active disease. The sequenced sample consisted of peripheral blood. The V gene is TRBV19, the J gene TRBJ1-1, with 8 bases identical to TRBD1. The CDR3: CASSLGQGENTEAFF. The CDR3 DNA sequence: TGTGCCAGTAGTCTCGGACAGGGCGAGAACACTGAAGCTTTCTTT.